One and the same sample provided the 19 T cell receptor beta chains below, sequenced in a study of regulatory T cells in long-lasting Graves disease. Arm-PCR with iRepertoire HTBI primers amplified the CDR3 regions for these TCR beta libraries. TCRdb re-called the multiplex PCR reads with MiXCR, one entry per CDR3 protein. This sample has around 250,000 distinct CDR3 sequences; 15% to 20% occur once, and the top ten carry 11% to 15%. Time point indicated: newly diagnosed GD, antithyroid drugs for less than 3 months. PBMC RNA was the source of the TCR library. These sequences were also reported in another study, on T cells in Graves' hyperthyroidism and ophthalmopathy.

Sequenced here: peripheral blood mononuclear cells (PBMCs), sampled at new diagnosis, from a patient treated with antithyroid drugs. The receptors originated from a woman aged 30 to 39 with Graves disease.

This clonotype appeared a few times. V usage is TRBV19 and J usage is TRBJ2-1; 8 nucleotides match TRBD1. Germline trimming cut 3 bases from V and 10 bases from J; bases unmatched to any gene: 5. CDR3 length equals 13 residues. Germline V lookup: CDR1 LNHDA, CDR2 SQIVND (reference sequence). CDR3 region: CASSIRGQGEQFF. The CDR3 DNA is TGTGCCAGTAGTATCAGGGGGCAAGGGGAGCAGTTCTTC.

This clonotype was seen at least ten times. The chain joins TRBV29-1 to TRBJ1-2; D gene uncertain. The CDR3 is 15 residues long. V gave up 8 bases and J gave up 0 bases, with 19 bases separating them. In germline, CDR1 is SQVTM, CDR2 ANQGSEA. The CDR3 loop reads CSSRPIPFANYGYTF. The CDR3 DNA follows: TGCAGCTCCCGACCGATCCCCTTCGCTAACTATGGCTACACCTTC. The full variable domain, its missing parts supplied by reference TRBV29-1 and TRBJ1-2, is SAVISQKPSRDICQRGTSLTIQCQVDSQVTMMFWYRQQPGQSLTLIATANQGSEATYESGFVIDKFPISRPNLTFSTLTVSNMSPEDSSIYLCSSRPIPFANYGYTFGSGTRLTVV.

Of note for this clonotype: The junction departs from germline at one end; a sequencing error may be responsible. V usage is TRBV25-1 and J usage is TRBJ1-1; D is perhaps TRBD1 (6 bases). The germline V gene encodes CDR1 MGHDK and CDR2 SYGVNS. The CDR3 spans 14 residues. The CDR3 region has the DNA TGTGCCAGCGGTGAGGGGGGGGGGAACACTGAAGCTTTCTTT. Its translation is CASGEGGGNTEAFF.

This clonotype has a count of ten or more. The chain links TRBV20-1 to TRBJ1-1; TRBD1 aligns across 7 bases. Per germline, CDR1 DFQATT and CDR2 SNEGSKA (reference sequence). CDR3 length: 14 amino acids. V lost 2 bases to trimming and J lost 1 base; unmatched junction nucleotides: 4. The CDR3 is CSARKTGPNTEAFF. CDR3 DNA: TGCAGTGCTAGAAAGACAGGGCCGAACACTGAAGCTTTCTTT.

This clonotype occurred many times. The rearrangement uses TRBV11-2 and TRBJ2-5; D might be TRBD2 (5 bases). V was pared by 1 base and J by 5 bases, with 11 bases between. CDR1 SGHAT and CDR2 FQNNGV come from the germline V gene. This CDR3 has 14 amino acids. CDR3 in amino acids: CASSLVPRGETQYF. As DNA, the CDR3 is TGTGCCAGCAGCTTAGTCCCGAGAGGGGAGACCCAGTACTTC.

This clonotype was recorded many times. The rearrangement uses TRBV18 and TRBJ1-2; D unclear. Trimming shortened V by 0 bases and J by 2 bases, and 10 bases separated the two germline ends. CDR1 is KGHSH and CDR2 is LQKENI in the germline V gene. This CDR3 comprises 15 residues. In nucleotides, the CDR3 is TGTGCCAGCTCACCACCGCTCCAAACAAACTATGGCTACACCTTC. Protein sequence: CASSPPLQTNYGYTF.

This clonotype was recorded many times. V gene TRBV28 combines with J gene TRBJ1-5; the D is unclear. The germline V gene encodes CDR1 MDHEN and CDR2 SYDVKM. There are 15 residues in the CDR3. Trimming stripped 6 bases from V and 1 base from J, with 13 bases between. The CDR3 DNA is TGTGCCAGCAGCCCCTATAAGGGCAGCAATCAGCCCCAGCATTTT. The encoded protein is CASSPYKGSNQPQHF.

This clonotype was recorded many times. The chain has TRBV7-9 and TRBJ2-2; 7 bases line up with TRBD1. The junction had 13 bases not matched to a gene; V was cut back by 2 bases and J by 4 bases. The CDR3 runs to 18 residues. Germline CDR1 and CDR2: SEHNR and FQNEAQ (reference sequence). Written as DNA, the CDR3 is TGTGCCAGCAGCTTATTCCCAACAGGGGCGTGGGGCACCGGGGAGCTGTTTTTT. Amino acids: CASSLFPTGAWGTGELFF.

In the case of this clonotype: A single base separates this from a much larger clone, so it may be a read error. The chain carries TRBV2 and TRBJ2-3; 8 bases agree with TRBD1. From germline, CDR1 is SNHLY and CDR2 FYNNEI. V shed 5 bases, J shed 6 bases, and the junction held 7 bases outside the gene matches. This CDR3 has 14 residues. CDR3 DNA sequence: TGTGCCAGCAGTTTTTCAGGGGGCCTTGATACGCAGTATTTT. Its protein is CASSFSGGLDTQYF. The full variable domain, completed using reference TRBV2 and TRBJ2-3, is EPEVTQTPSHQVTQMGQEVILRCVPISNHLYFYWYRQILGQKVEFLVSFYNNEISEKSEIFDDQFSVERPDGSNFTLKIRSTKLEDSAMYFCASSFSGGLDTQYFGPGTRLTVL.

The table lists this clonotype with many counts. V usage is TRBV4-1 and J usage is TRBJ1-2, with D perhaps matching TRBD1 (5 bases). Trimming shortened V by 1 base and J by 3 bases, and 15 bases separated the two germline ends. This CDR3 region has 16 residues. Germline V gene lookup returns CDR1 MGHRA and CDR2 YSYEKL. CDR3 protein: CASSQGNRLRYYGYTF. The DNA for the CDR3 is TGCGCCAGCAGCCAAGGTAACAGGTTGCGTTACTATGGCTACACCTTC.

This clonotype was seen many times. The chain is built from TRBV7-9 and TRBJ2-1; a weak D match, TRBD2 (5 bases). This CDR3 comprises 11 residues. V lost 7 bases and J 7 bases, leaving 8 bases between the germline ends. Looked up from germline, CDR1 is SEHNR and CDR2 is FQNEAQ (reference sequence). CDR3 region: CASTGENEQFF. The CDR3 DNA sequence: TGTGCCAGCACCGGGGAGAATGAGCAGTTCTTC.

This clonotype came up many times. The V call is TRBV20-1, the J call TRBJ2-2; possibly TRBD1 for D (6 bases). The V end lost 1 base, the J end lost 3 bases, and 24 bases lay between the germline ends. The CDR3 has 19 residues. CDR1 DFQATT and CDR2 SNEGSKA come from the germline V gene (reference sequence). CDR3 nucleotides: TGCAGTGCTAGAGCCAAGGGGGTCCCCGTCTGGTACGACACCGGGGAGCTGTTTTTT. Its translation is CSARAKGVPVWYDTGELFF.

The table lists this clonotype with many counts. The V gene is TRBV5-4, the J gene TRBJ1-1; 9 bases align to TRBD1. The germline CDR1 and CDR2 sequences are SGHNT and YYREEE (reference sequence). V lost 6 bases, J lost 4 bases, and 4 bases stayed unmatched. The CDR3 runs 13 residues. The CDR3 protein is CASTLQGATEAFF. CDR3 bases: TGTGCCAGCACACTACAGGGGGCCACTGAAGCTTTCTTT.

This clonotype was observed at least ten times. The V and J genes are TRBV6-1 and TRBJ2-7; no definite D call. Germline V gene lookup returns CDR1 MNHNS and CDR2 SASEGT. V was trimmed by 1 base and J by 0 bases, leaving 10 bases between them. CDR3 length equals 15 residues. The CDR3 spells CASSEVGSSSYEQYF. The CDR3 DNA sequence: TGTGCCAGCAGTGAAGTGGGCAGCAGCTCCTACGAGCAGTACTTC.

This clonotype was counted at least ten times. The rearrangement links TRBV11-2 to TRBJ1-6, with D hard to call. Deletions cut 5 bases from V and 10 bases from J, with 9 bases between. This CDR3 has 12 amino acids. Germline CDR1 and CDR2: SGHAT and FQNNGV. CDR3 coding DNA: TGTGCCAGCAGCCTCCGGGAGTCACCCCTCCACTTT. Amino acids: CASSLRESPLHF. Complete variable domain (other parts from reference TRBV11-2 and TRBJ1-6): EAGVAQSPRYKIIEKRQSVAFWCNPISGHATLYWYQQILGQGPKLLIQFQNNGVVDDSQLPKDRFSAERLKGVDSTLKIQPAKLEDSAVYLCASSLRESPLHFGNGTRLTVT.

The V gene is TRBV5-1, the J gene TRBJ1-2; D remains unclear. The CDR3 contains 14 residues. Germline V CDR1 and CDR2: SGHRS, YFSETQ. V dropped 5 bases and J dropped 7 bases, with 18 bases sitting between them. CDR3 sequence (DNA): TGCGCCAGCAGGGATGAGAGGGAAATGGGTGGCTACACCTTC. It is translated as CASRDEREMGGYTF.

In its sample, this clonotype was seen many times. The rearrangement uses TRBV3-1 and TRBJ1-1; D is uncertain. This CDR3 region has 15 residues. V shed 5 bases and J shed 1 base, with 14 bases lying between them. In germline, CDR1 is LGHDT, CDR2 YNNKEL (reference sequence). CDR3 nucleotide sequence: TGTGCCAGCAGCGAAAGGTCGACGGAGAACACTGAAGCTTTCTTT. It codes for CASSERSTENTEAFF.

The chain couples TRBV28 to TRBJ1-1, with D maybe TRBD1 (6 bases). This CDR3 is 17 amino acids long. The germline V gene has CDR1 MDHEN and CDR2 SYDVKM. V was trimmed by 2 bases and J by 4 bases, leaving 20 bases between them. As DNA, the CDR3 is TGTGCCAGCAGTTTAGCCCGAGTGCAGGGGAGGGGCACTGAAGCTTTCTTT. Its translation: CASSLARVQGRGTEAFF.

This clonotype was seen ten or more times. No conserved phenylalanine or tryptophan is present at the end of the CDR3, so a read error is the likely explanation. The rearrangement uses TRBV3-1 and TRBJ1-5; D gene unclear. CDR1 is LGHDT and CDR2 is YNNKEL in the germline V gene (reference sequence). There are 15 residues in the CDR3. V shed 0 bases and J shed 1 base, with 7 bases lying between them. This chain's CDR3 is CASSQDLISNQPQHS. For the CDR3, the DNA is TGTGCCAGCAGCCAAGATCTCATAAGCAATCAGCCCCAGCATTCT.